These T cell receptor beta chains were read from a single sample in a study of Graves' ophthalmopathy and Graves' hyperthyroidism. TCRdb analysed the multiplex PCR reads with MiXCR anew, one entry per CDR3 protein. The repertoire includes 400,000 or so distinct CDR3 sequences, approximately 15% of them detected once, and about 7.3% sits in the top ten. The material sequenced was peripheral blood. Source of these receptors: a woman younger than 35 with stable Graves' hyperthyroidism. Both conserved end residues are part of each CDR3. Fields, in order: CDR3 protein, CDR3 DNA, clone size, D gene, V gene, J gene. A D gene is named only where the DNA matches it firmly. The size of a clone is reported for some rows only, either as once, few or many, or as a class for expanded clones.

cdr3_aa: CASSLVLGSNSPLHF
cdr3_nt: TGTGCCAGCAGCTTGGTACTAGGATCTAATTCACCCCTCCACTTT
clone_size: many
d_call: .
v_call: TRBV5-5
j_call: TRBJ1-6

cdr3_aa: CASSSGQPQHF
cdr3_nt: TGTGCCAGCAGCTCGGGTCAGCCCCAGCATTTT
clone_size: many
d_call: .
v_call: TRBV12-3/TRBV12-4
j_call: TRBJ1-5

cdr3_aa: CASSEIGKETQYF
cdr3_nt: TGTGCCAGCAGTGAAATCGGCAAAGAGACCCAGTACTTC
clone_size: many
d_call: .
v_call: TRBV25-1
j_call: TRBJ2-5

cdr3_aa: CSATDRGNTEAFF
cdr3_nt: TGCAGCGCAACGGACAGGGGTAACACTGAAGCTTTCTTT
clone_size: .
d_call: TRBD1
v_call: TRBV29-1
j_call: TRBJ1-1

cdr3_aa: CASSEDRADQPQHF
cdr3_nt: TGTGCCAGCAGTGAAGACAGAGCGGATCAGCCCCAGCATTTT
clone_size: many
d_call: .
v_call: TRBV2
j_call: TRBJ1-5

cdr3_aa: CASSSGGRKEAFF
cdr3_nt: TGTGCCAGCAGCTCCGGCGGGCGAAAGGAAGCTTTCTTT
clone_size: many
d_call: .
v_call: TRBV11-3
j_call: TRBJ1-1

cdr3_aa: CASSLLSGGQPQHF
cdr3_nt: TGTGCCAGCAGCTTATTGTCAGGGGGACAGCCCCAGCATTTT
clone_size: many
d_call: TRBD1
v_call: TRBV7-6
j_call: TRBJ1-5

cdr3_aa: CASSRSSGGPDTGELFF
cdr3_nt: TGTGCCAGCAGCAGGTCTAGCGGGGGGCCTGACACCGGGGAGCTGTTTTTT
clone_size: many
d_call: TRBD2
v_call: TRBV6-1
j_call: TRBJ2-2

cdr3_aa: CASSPLTGLAKNIQYF
cdr3_nt: TGTGCCAGCAGCCCCCTGACAGGGCTAGCCAAAAACATTCAGTACTTC
clone_size: .
d_call: TRBD1
v_call: TRBV7-2
j_call: TRBJ2-4

cdr3_aa: CASSAGGTDTQYF
cdr3_nt: TGTGCCAGCAGTGCGGGGGGCACAGATACGCAGTATTTT
clone_size: few
d_call: .
v_call: TRBV6-4
j_call: TRBJ2-3

cdr3_aa: CSARGGNSPLHF
cdr3_nt: TGCAGTGCTAGAGGAGGGAATTCACCCCTCCACTTT
clone_size: many
d_call: .
v_call: TRBV20-1
j_call: TRBJ1-6

cdr3_aa: CASSLPDAGAGETQYF
cdr3_nt: TGTGCCAGCAGTTTACCCGACGCGGGAGCGGGGGAGACCCAGTACTTC
clone_size: .
d_call: TRBD2
v_call: TRBV28
j_call: TRBJ2-5

cdr3_aa: CASSYPPYSGNTIYF
cdr3_nt: TGTGCCAGCAGTTATCCACCGTATTCTGGAAACACCATATATTTT
clone_size: .
d_call: .
v_call: TRBV6-5
j_call: TRBJ1-3

cdr3_aa: CASSFSPRSGTGFLSGNTIYF
cdr3_nt: TGTGCCAGCAGCTTTTCTCCCCGATCCGGGACAGGGTTTTTGTCTGGAAACACCATATATTTT
clone_size: few
d_call: TRBD1
v_call: TRBV13
j_call: TRBJ1-3

cdr3_aa: CASSYPSQGSEQYF
cdr3_nt: TGTGCCAGCAGCTACCCCTCCCAGGGGTCCGAGCAGTACTTC
clone_size: many
d_call: .
v_call: TRBV11-2
j_call: TRBJ2-7

cdr3_aa: CSAIAGGEETQYF
cdr3_nt: TGCAGTGCGATAGCGGGGGGCGAGGAGACCCAGTACTTC
clone_size: many
d_call: TRBD2
v_call: TRBV20-1
j_call: TRBJ2-5

cdr3_aa: CASSRLQGGAGYEQYF
cdr3_nt: TGCGCCAGCAGCCGATTACAGGGAGGAGCGGGGTACGAGCAGTACTTC
clone_size: many
d_call: .
v_call: TRBV4-1
j_call: TRBJ2-7

cdr3_aa: CASRFGGGGELFF
cdr3_nt: TGTGCCAGTCGGTTCGGGGGCGGCGGGGAGCTGTTTTTT
clone_size: many
d_call: .
v_call: TRBV12-3/TRBV12-4
j_call: TRBJ2-2

cdr3_aa: CATSASVGAEAFF
cdr3_nt: TGTGCCACCAGCGCGTCCGTTGGCGCTGAAGCTTTCTTT
clone_size: many
d_call: .
v_call: TRBV15
j_call: TRBJ1-1

cdr3_aa: CASSLGPVGDGHEQYF
cdr3_nt: TGCGCCAGCAGCTTGGGGCCGGTGGGGGATGGCCACGAGCAGTACTTC
clone_size: many
d_call: .
v_call: TRBV5-1
j_call: TRBJ2-7

cdr3_aa: CATSDLRSGGAGETQYF
cdr3_nt: TGTGCCACCAGTGATCTCCGCTCGGGGGGCGCTGGAGAGACCCAGTACTTC
clone_size: .
d_call: .
v_call: TRBV24-1
j_call: TRBJ2-5

cdr3_aa: CASSGSSGTNQPQHF
cdr3_nt: TGTGCCAGCAGTGGGAGCAGTGGGACAAATCAGCCCCAGCATTTT
clone_size: .
d_call: .
v_call: TRBV25-1
j_call: TRBJ1-5

cdr3_aa: CANPKESQYF
cdr3_nt: TGTGCCAACCCCAAAGAATCCCAGTACTTC
clone_size: many
d_call: .
v_call: TRBV27
j_call: TRBJ2-5

cdr3_aa: CASIGVISANTEAFF
cdr3_nt: TGTGCCAGCATAGGGGTTATCTCAGCTAACACTGAAGCTTTCTTT
clone_size: many
d_call: .
v_call: TRBV12-3/TRBV12-4
j_call: TRBJ1-1

cdr3_aa: CATSRGRASRGGYEQYF
cdr3_nt: TGTGCCACCAGCAGAGGAAGGGCCTCTAGGGGGGGGTACGAGCAGTACTTC
clone_size: .
d_call: .
v_call: TRBV15
j_call: TRBJ2-7

cdr3_aa: CASSLEMQGNYGYTF
cdr3_nt: TGTGCCAGCAGCTTGGAGATGCAGGGGAACTATGGCTACACCTTC
clone_size: many
d_call: .
v_call: TRBV5-5
j_call: TRBJ1-2

cdr3_aa: CASSPRQDSYGYTF
cdr3_nt: TGTGCCAGTAGCCCTCGACAAGACTCCTATGGCTACACCTTC
clone_size: many
d_call: .
v_call: TRBV19
j_call: TRBJ1-2

cdr3_aa: CASSLGSGHGPYERYF
cdr3_nt: TGCGCCAGCAGCTTGGGGTCAGGCCACGGCCCCTACGAGCGGTACTTC
clone_size: many
d_call: .
v_call: TRBV5-1
j_call: TRBJ2-7

cdr3_aa: CASSWDSRNTGELFF
cdr3_nt: TGTGCCAGCAGCTGGGACAGCCGGAACACCGGGGAGCTGTTTTTT
clone_size: .
d_call: TRBD1
v_call: TRBV9
j_call: TRBJ2-2

cdr3_aa: CASSFIRAGELFF
cdr3_nt: TGTGCCAGCAGCTTCATCCGGGCCGGGGAGCTGTTTTTT
clone_size: many
d_call: .
v_call: TRBV7-2
j_call: TRBJ2-2

cdr3_aa: CASSYPGGTGETQYF
cdr3_nt: TGTGCCAGCAGTTACCCAGGGGGGACAGGAGAGACCCAGTACTTC
clone_size: many
d_call: TRBD1
v_call: TRBV6-5
j_call: TRBJ2-5

cdr3_aa: CASSPRYRASGANVLTF
cdr3_nt: TGTGCCAGCAGCCCCAGATACAGGGCTTCTGGGGCCAACGTCCTGACTTTC
clone_size: .
d_call: .
v_call: TRBV11-2
j_call: TRBJ2-6

cdr3_aa: CASSDSRDRSRGYTF
cdr3_nt: TGTGCCAGCAGCGACAGCCGCGACAGGTCTCGCGGCTACACCTTC
clone_size: many
d_call: .
v_call: TRBV9
j_call: TRBJ1-2

cdr3_aa: CASSQDKVAREQYF
cdr3_nt: TGTGCCAGCAGCCAAGATAAAGTAGCGCGCGAGCAGTACTTC
clone_size: many
d_call: .
v_call: TRBV4-2
j_call: TRBJ2-7

cdr3_aa: CASSLALGNEQYF
cdr3_nt: TGTGCCAGCAGCTTAGCGCTCGGGAACGAGCAGTACTTC
clone_size: many
d_call: .
v_call: TRBV11-1
j_call: TRBJ2-7

cdr3_aa: CSARDLPRSQETQYF
cdr3_nt: TGCAGTGCTAGAGATCTGCCTCGTTCCCAAGAGACCCAGTACTTC
clone_size: many
d_call: .
v_call: TRBV20-1
j_call: TRBJ2-5

cdr3_aa: CSALAPRRGRSHEQYF
cdr3_nt: TGCAGTGCTCTTGCCCCAAGGAGAGGGAGGTCCCACGAGCAGTACTTC
clone_size: many
d_call: .
v_call: TRBV20-1
j_call: TRBJ2-7

cdr3_aa: CSVWPGGITEAFF
cdr3_nt: TGCAGCGTTTGGCCAGGGGGGATCACTGAAGCTTTCTTT
clone_size: .
d_call: TRBD1
v_call: TRBV29-1
j_call: TRBJ1-1

cdr3_aa: CASSFKRGTEAFF
cdr3_nt: TGTGCCAGCAGCTTTAAAAGGGGCACTGAAGCTTTCTTT
clone_size: many
d_call: .
v_call: TRBV11-2
j_call: TRBJ1-1

cdr3_aa: CASRNVFGARGYTF
cdr3_nt: TGTGCCAGCAGGAATGTGTTCGGGGCGAGGGGCTACACCTTC
clone_size: .
d_call: .
v_call: TRBV12-3/TRBV12-4
j_call: TRBJ1-2

cdr3_aa: CASSSTRISSYEQYF
cdr3_nt: TGTGCCAGCAGCTCGACACGGATTAGCTCCTACGAGCAGTACTTC
clone_size: many
d_call: .
v_call: TRBV7-8
j_call: TRBJ2-7

cdr3_aa: CASSLGPLKPQHF
cdr3_nt: TGTGCCAGCAGCTTGGGGCCGTTAAAGCCCCAGCATTTT
clone_size: many
d_call: .
v_call: TRBV7-2
j_call: TRBJ1-5

cdr3_aa: CASSLRDRASGELFF
cdr3_nt: TGTGCCAGCAGTTTAAGGGACAGGGCATCCGGGGAGCTGTTTTTT
clone_size: .
d_call: TRBD1
v_call: TRBV12-3/TRBV12-4
j_call: TRBJ2-2

cdr3_aa: CASSLEGPNQPQHF
cdr3_nt: TGTGCCAGCAGCTTAGAGGGGCCCAATCAGCCCCAGCATTTT
clone_size: many
d_call: .
v_call: TRBV7-8
j_call: TRBJ1-5

cdr3_aa: CASSPDTVGNTIYF
cdr3_nt: TGTGCCAGTAGTCCTGACACGGTGGGAAACACCATATATTTT
clone_size: many
d_call: .
v_call: TRBV19
j_call: TRBJ1-3

cdr3_aa: CASSRGTSGGQYEQYF
cdr3_nt: TGTGCCAGCAGCCGGGGGACTAGCGGGGGCCAATACGAGCAGTACTTC
clone_size: .
d_call: TRBD2
v_call: TRBV3-1
j_call: TRBJ2-7

cdr3_aa: CASSTGTSGEETQYF
cdr3_nt: TGTGCCAGCAGTACCGGGACTAGCGGGGAAGAGACCCAGTACTTC
clone_size: .
d_call: TRBD2
v_call: TRBV12-3/TRBV12-4
j_call: TRBJ2-5

cdr3_aa: CASCRTGDYGYTF
cdr3_nt: TGTGCCAGTTGCCGAACAGGGGACTATGGCTACACCTTC
clone_size: many
d_call: TRBD1
v_call: TRBV19
j_call: TRBJ1-2

cdr3_aa: CSATDSGAQETQYF
cdr3_nt: TGCAGTGCCACCGATAGCGGGGCTCAAGAGACCCAGTACTTC
clone_size: .
d_call: TRBD2
v_call: TRBV20-1
j_call: TRBJ2-5

cdr3_aa: CSARDLDSANTEAFF
cdr3_nt: TGCAGTGCTAGAGACCTCGACAGTGCGAACACTGAAGCTTTCTTT
clone_size: .
d_call: .
v_call: TRBV20-1
j_call: TRBJ1-1

cdr3_aa: CASSLYRGEPLNTEAFF
cdr3_nt: TGCGCCAGCAGCTTGTACAGGGGGGAACCCCTTAACACTGAAGCTTTCTTT
clone_size: many
d_call: TRBD1
v_call: TRBV5-1
j_call: TRBJ1-1

cdr3_aa: CASGQDRTWGFF
cdr3_nt: TGTGCCAGCGGACAGGATAGAACTTGGGGTTTCTTT
clone_size: many
d_call: TRBD1
v_call: TRBV6-1
j_call: TRBJ1-1

cdr3_aa: CASNGLPGQGNNQPQHF
cdr3_nt: TGTGCCAGCAACGGACTTCCGGGACAGGGCAACAATCAGCCCCAGCATTTT
clone_size: many
d_call: TRBD1
v_call: TRBV6-2/TRBV6-3
j_call: TRBJ1-5

cdr3_aa: CASSREAYYGYTF
cdr3_nt: TGTGCCAGCAGTCGAGAGGCCTACTATGGCTACACCTTC
clone_size: many
d_call: .
v_call: TRBV12-3/TRBV12-4
j_call: TRBJ1-2

cdr3_aa: CASSPFRGGEYEQYF
cdr3_nt: TGTGCCAGCAGCCCCTTCCGCGGGGGTGAATACGAGCAGTACTTC
clone_size: many
d_call: TRBD2
v_call: TRBV12-3/TRBV12-4
j_call: TRBJ2-7

cdr3_aa: CASSLGGTVDSNQPQHF
cdr3_nt: TGTGCCAGCAGCTTAGGGGGGACAGTCGATAGCAATCAGCCCCAGCATTTT
clone_size: many
d_call: TRBD1
v_call: TRBV7-6
j_call: TRBJ1-5

cdr3_aa: CASSLAGGADGYTF
cdr3_nt: TGTGCCAGCAGCTTAGCAGGAGGGGCGGATGGCTACACCTTC
clone_size: many
d_call: .
v_call: TRBV7-2
j_call: TRBJ1-2

cdr3_aa: CSDPNRGLHEQYF
cdr3_nt: TGCAGCGACCCGAATAGGGGACTCCACGAGCAGTACTTC
clone_size: few
d_call: .
v_call: TRBV29-1
j_call: TRBJ2-7